A single sample gave rise to the 21 T cell receptor beta chains below, sequenced in a study of T cells after yellow fever vaccination. TCRdb re-analysed the 5' RACE reads in MiXCR, keeping a single row per CDR3 protein. The sample lists roughly 160,000 distinct CDR3 sequences; around 7.2% were seen once. Specimen: CD4+ T cells sorted from PBMCs, collected 4 to 5 days after the first yellow fever vaccination. These receptors all stem from a man aged 18 to 29 who received the YFV17D yellow fever vaccine.

This clonotype was observed a few times. The V call is TRBV6-1, the J call TRBJ1-2; 7 bases line up with TRBD1. The CDR3 loop spans 14 amino acids. J lost 5 bases, V lost 4 bases, and 7 bases had no gene match. CDR1 and CDR2 from the germline V gene are MNHNS and SASEGT. CDR3 nucleotides: TGTGCCAGCAGTGGACAGGAGGGGGCTTATGGCTACACCTTC. Translating gives CASSGQEGAYGYTF.

This clonotype was seen many times. This rearrangement joins TRBV18 to TRBJ2-1; D remains ambiguous. Looked up from germline, CDR1 is KGHSH and CDR2 is LQKENI. The germline V and J ends were trimmed by 1 base and 10 bases, with 14 bases remaining between them. The CDR3 runs to 14 residues. CDR3 coding DNA: TGTGCCAGCTCACCACAGGAGACTGGCGCCGAGCAGTTCTTC. Translation: CASSPQETGAEQFF.

This clonotype came up many times. V usage is TRBV7-2 and J usage is TRBJ2-2; 7 positions agree with TRBD2. The CDR3 covers 17 residues. Losses at the gene ends were 2 bases for V and 0 bases for J; bases not matched to a gene: 6. Germline-derived CDR1 and CDR2 are SGHTA and FQGNSA. The CDR3 is CASSLWAGVPNTGELFF. The DNA for the CDR3 is TGTGCCAGCAGCTTATGGGCGGGGGTTCCGAACACCGGGGAGCTGTTTTTT.

The sample holds many counts of this clonotype. The J gene is TRBJ2-3, the V gene TRBV5-1; no firm D call. V lost 0 bases, J lost 3 bases, and 14 bases lay in between. Germline V gene lookup returns CDR1 SGHRS and CDR2 YFSETQ. The CDR3 is made up of 16 amino acids. The CDR3 region is CASSLEFGRRTDTQYF. CDR3 bases: TGCGCCAGCAGCTTGGAATTCGGGCGACGGACAGATACGCAGTATTTT.

This clonotype was counted only a few times. The CDR3 DNA sequence: TGTGCCAGCAGCTTACAGCGGGGGTTAAACACCATATATTTT. This sequence encodes CASSLQRGLNTIYF. V and J are TRBV7-2 and TRBJ1-3; perhaps TRBD1 as D (5 bases). The CDR3 loop spans 14 amino acids. CDR1 is SGHTA, CDR2 FQGNSA, per germline. V was trimmed by 2 bases and J by 6 bases, leaving 11 bases between them.

This clonotype came up many times. The rearrangement uses TRBV18 and TRBJ2-7; 8 bases fit TRBD1. Per the germline V gene, CDR1 is KGHSH and CDR2 is LQKENI. The trim removed 6 bases at V and 6 bases at J, leaving 4 bases unmatched. CDR3 length: 12 amino acids. Here the CDR3 reads CASSQDRAEQYV. CDR3 bases: TGTGCCAGCTCGCAGGACAGGGCCGAGCAGTACGTC.

This clonotype was picked up many times. The chain carries TRBV7-2 and TRBJ1-2, with unresolved D. Trimming left V 4 bases short and J 4 bases short, with 10 bases between. Germline-derived CDR1 and CDR2 are SGHTA and FQGNSA. The CDR3 runs to 13 residues. CDR3 bases: TGTGCCAGCAGCTCTGGGAGCGGCTATGGCTACACCTTC. Residues: CASSSGSGYGYTF.

This clonotype was detected ten times or more. The rearrangement uses TRBV11-2 and TRBJ2-3; D call uncertain. Trimming took off 6 bases at V and 3 bases at J, with 7 bases between the two ends. The CDR3 runs 12 residues. CDR1 and CDR2 (germline): SGHAT, FQNNGV. The CDR3 nucleotides are TGTGCCAGCAGAGACCGAACAGATACGCAGTATTTT. Translation: CASRDRTDTQYF.

Of note for this clonotype: This clone may be a read error of a much larger clone one base away. The V call is TRBV2, the J call TRBJ2-5; no reliable D call. V was shortened by 3 bases and J by 4 bases, with 6 bases between the two germline ends. Per the germline V gene, CDR1 is SNHLY and CDR2 is FYNNEI. The CDR3 contains 12 residues. The DNA of the CDR3 is TGTGCCAGCAGTGATAGCCGAGAGACCCAGTACTTC. Translating gives CASSDSRETQYF.

This clonotype was seen ten or more times. V is TRBV19 and J is TRBJ1-2; D uncertain. V lost 7 bases, J lost 4 bases, and 10 bases lay in between. The CDR3 is 12 amino acids. Germline V gene lookup returns CDR1 LNHDA and CDR2 SQIVND (reference sequence). The CDR3 sequence is CASTESFYGYTF. For the CDR3, the DNA is TGTGCCAGTACAGAAAGCTTCTATGGCTACACCTTC.

This clonotype was seen at least ten times. The gene calls are TRBV5-1 and TRBJ2-2; no firm D call. The V gene's germline CDR1 is SGHRS and CDR2 YFSETQ. This CDR3 is 14 amino acids long. V was pared by 4 bases and J by 1 base, with 8 bases between. In nucleotides, the CDR3 is TGCGCCAGCAGCGGAAATTTGAACACCGGGGAGCTGTTTTTT. Protein: CASSGNLNTGELFF.

This sequence joins TRBV12-3 or TRBV12-4 and TRBJ1-4, with 10 bases that match TRBD1. The junction had 6 bases not matched to a gene; V was cut back by 7 bases and J by 7 bases. This CDR3 is built from 14 residues. Written as DNA, the CDR3 is TGTGCCAGCACCTGGGACAGGGGAATTGAAAAACTGTTTTTT. Encoded protein: CASTWDRGIEKLFF.

This clonotype was observed a few times. The J gene is TRBJ1-1, the V gene TRBV5-1, with D unclear. Germline V gene sequence: CDR1 SGHRS, CDR2 YFSETQ. Trimming took off 3 bases at V and 0 bases at J, with 21 bases between the two ends. The CDR3 runs 18 residues. CDR3: CASSSLPRPAPMNTEAFF. CDR3 nucleotides: TGCGCCAGCAGCTCCCTACCCCGTCCGGCACCGATGAACACTGAAGCTTTCTTT.

This clonotype was seen ten or more times. The chain couples TRBV4-3 to TRBJ1-6; the D is unclear. Trimming left V 3 bases short and J 7 bases short, with 10 bases between. CDR1 LGHNA and CDR2 YSLEER come from the germline V gene. The CDR3 spans 14 residues. In DNA form, the CDR3 reads TGCGCCAGCAGCCATGGACGGGCAAATTCACCCCTCCACTTT. This gives the protein CASSHGRANSPLHF.

This clonotype appeared many times. The chain is built from TRBV20-1 and TRBJ2-5; 7 nucleotides agree with TRBD2. CDR1 is DFQATT and CDR2 is SNEGSKA in the germline V gene (reference sequence). V gave up 1 base and J gave up 2 bases; unmatched junction bases: 7. The CDR3 length is 15 residues. The DNA of the CDR3 is TGCAGTGCTAGAGTGGGGGGGGAACCTCAAGAGACCCAGTACTTC. Residues: CSARVGGEPQETQYF.

This clonotype occurred many times. V and J are TRBV30 and TRBJ2-2; no clear D gene. Trimming stripped 4 bases from V and 6 bases from J, with 12 bases between. Per germline, CDR1 GTSNPN and CDR2 SVGIG (reference sequence). CDR3 length equals 13 residues. CDR3 amino acids: CAWTGFLSGELFF. In nucleotides, the CDR3 is TGTGCCTGGACGGGCTTCTTATCCGGGGAGCTGTTTTTT.

This clonotype was detected only a few times. V is TRBV10-3 and J is TRBJ2-3, with 8 bases identical to TRBD2. The V segment lost 8 bases and the J segment 1 base; nucleotides outside the gene matches: 5. The CDR3 has 14 residues. The germline CDR1 and CDR2 sequences are ENHRY and SYGVKD. The CDR3 coding sequence is TGTGCCATCTCTGGAGCGGGGGGCACAGATACGCAGTATTTT. This translates into CAISGAGGTDTQYF.

This clonotype was counted many times. The chain has TRBV7-2 and TRBJ2-3, with D perhaps matching TRBD1 or TRBD2 (5 bases each). The germline gives CDR1 SGHTA, CDR2 FQGNSA. This CDR3 contains 14 residues. Trimming stripped 8 bases from V and 4 bases from J, with 16 bases between. CDR3 sequence reads: CASEFGASADTQYF. The CDR3 DNA is TGTGCCAGCGAATTCGGGGCATCAGCAGATACGCAGTATTTT.

Ten or more counts support this clonotype. J is TRBJ1-6 and V is TRBV5-1; weak D call: TRBD1 (6 bases). This CDR3 spans 14 amino acids. V lost 2 bases and J lost 7, with 10 bases in between. Germline values: CDR1 SGHRS, CDR2 YFSETQ. CDR3 nucleotides: TGCGCCAGCAGCTTTGGGGGACAAAATTCACCCCTCCACTTT. Translating it yields CASSFGGQNSPLHF.

The chain combines TRBV28 with TRBJ2-7, with D maybe TRBD1 (6 bases). The V gene's germline CDR1 is MDHEN and CDR2 SYDVKM. Trimming cost V 9 bases and J 2 bases, with 20 bases left between them. The CDR3 is 15 residues long. CDR3 coding DNA: TGTGCCAGTACCCCGGGACATGCAAACACCTACGAGCAGTACGTC. Translating gives CASTPGHANTYEQYV.

The rearrangement uses TRBV6-2 or TRBV6-3 and TRBJ2-3; the D is unclear. Trimming stripped 2 bases from V and 2 bases from J, with 8 bases between. Germline CDR1 MNHEY, CDR2 SVGEGT. This CDR3 is 14 amino acids long. This CDR3 reads CASSYDGYTDTQYF. As DNA, the CDR3 is TGTGCCAGCAGTTACGATGGTTACACAGATACGCAGTATTTT.